These T cell receptor beta chains were read from a single sample in a study of cytomegalovirus exposure and HLA in healthy donors. The assay was immunoSEQ multiplex PCR, and TCRdb's table has in-frame clones only and misses some. The data contain around 130,000 clones, around 78% of them singletons. Source material: PBMCs. All receptors derive from a woman aged 40 to 49 in good health and CMV-seronegative. CDR3s include the opening cysteine and the closing phenylalanine or tryptophan. D genes are given only for firm matches. Clone size appears in some rows only: once, few, many, or a class for an expanded clone.

V gene	J gene	D gene	clone size	CDR3 DNA	CDR3 protein
TRBV27	TRBJ1-5	TRBD1	few	TGTGCCAGCAAAGGACAGGGCGCAAATCAGCCCCAGCATTTT	CASKGQGANQPQHF
TRBV27	TRBJ1-4	-	once	TGTGCCAGCAGTCGAGGGTTCACTAATGAAAAACTGTTTTTT	CASSRGFTNEKLFF
TRBV11-3	TRBJ2-5	TRBD2	-	TGTGCCAGCAGCCCTGGACGGGAGGAAGAGACCCAGTACTTC	CASSPGREEETQYF
TRBV5-1	TRBJ2-1	TRBD2	-	TGCGCCAGCCAACTTTCCCCTGGGACTAGCGGAGCCGCTGAGCAGTTCTTC	CASQLSPGTSGAAEQFF
TRBV18	TRBJ2-3	TRBD2	-	TGTGCCAGCTCACCACTACAAGCGGGAGGGACAGATACGCAGTATTTT	CASSPLQAGGTDTQYF
TRBV5-6	TRBJ2-5	TRBD1	-	TGTGCCAGCAGCGGAACCGGGACAGGGAAAGAGACCCAGTACTTC	CASSGTGTGKETQYF
TRBV28	TRBJ2-5	TRBD1	-	TGTGCCAGCAGTTTAAGGACAGGGGGCGCGTTAGAGACCCAGTACTTC	CASSLRTGGALETQYF
TRBV7-8	TRBJ2-7	TRBD2	few	TGTGCCAGCAGCCGGACTAGCGGGAGTAGGATGGGGTACGAGCAGTACTTC	CASSRTSGSRMGYEQYF
TRBV13	TRBJ2-4	-	-	TGTGCCAGCAGCCCCGGGGCAGGGGAAAACATTCAGTACTTC	CASSPGAGENIQYF
TRBV27	TRBJ1-5	-	-	TGTGCCAGCAGGTTGACATCCGGATATAGCAATCAGCCCCAGCATTTT	CASRLTSGYSNQPQHF
TRBV6-1	TRBJ2-3	-	-	TGTGCCAGCAGTGATGGGGCAGGGCAAGATACGCAGTATTTT	CASSDGAGQDTQYF
TRBV6-5	TRBJ1-2	TRBD1	-	TGTGCCAGCAGCAGCAAGGGACAGACTTTCTATGGCTACACCTTC	CASSSKGQTFYGYTF
TRBV11-3	TRBJ2-1	TRBD2	-	TGTGCCAGCAGCCAAGGGACTAGCGCCTACAATGAGCAGTTCTTC	CASSQGTSAYNEQFF
TRBV2	TRBJ1-5	TRBD1	-	TGTGCCAGCAGTGAACTTTTGCCCGGACAGGGGGCCAATCAGCCCCAGCATTTT	CASSELLPGQGANQPQHF
TRBV11-2	TRBJ2-5	TRBD1	-	TGTGCCAGCAGCCGGGGACAGGGGGCTGAGGAGACCCAGTACTTC	CASSRGQGAEETQYF
TRBV7-3	TRBJ2-2	-	-	TGTGCCAGCAGCCCTAGAGTCCGGGAGTTAGGCACCGGGGAGCTGTTTTTT	CASSPRVRELGTGELFF
TRBV9	TRBJ1-6	TRBD1	-	TGTGCCAGCAGCGCCTCCTCCGGGACAGGGACGTCACCCCTCCACTTT	CASSASSGTGTSPLHF
TRBV5-5	TRBJ2-1	-	once	TGTGCCAGCAGCACTAGACAGGTCAATGAGCAGTTCTTC	CASSTRQVNEQFF
TRBV11-2	TRBJ2-7	TRBD2	-	TGTGCCAGCAGCTTAGGACTAGCGGAACCCCACGAGCAGTACTTC	CASSLGLAEPHEQYF
TRBV18	TRBJ2-3	-	-	TGTGCCAGCTCACCACCGGGGCCTACGTCCACAGATACGCAGTATTTT	CASSPPGPTSTDTQYF
TRBV9	TRBJ1-3	-	-	TGTGCCAGCAGCGAGGGGGGGGGCCATCCCGGAAACACCATATATTTT	CASSEGGGHPGNTIYF
TRBV10-2	TRBJ2-3	TRBD2	-	TGCGCCAGCAGTGAACCGAGGACTAGCGGGAGTCGGGATACGCAGTATTTT	CASSEPRTSGSRDTQYF
TRBV5-1	TRBJ1-1	-	few	TGCGCCAGCAGCTTTGGGAGGTTACCAGGGCAAGCCCCGAACACTGAAGCTTTCTTT	CASSFGRLPGQAPNTEAFF
TRBV11-2	TRBJ2-7	TRBD1	-	TGTGCCAGCAGAATGATTCTGAGGGTTGGACAGGGCTACGAGCAGTACTTC	CASRMILRVGQGYEQYF
TRBV4-1	TRBJ2-1	TRBD2	-	TGCGCCAGCAGCCAAGAGAGGGGTGCGCGGGGGGCCAACAATGAGCAGTTCTTC	CASSQERGARGANNEQFF
TRBV28	TRBJ1-1	TRBD1	-	TGTGCCAGCAGTTTTCCCGGACAGGGTAGGGAGGCTTTCTTT	CASSFPGQGREAFF
TRBV2	TRBJ2-2	TRBD2	-	TGTGCCAGCAGTCCCCGATGGAAAGCGGGAGGCCGTGGGACCGGGGAGCTGTTTTTT	CASSPRWKAGGRGTGELFF
TRBV5-1	TRBJ2-3	TRBD2	-	TGCGCCAGCAGCTTGACGGTAGCGGGGGGGCCAGATACGCAGTATTTT	CASSLTVAGGPDTQYF
TRBV6-1	TRBJ2-5	-	-	TGTGCCAGCAGTAGGACAGTACGAGGGGAGACCCAGTACTTC	CASSRTVRGETQYF
TRBV2	TRBJ2-7	-	-	TGTGCCAGCAGGGTCAGTCCAGATCCCTCCTACGAGCAGTACTTC	CASRVSPDPSYEQYF
TRBV19	TRBJ1-2	-	-	TGTGCCAGTAGTATAGAACGGGGGGCCTATGGCTACACCTTC	CASSIERGAYGYTF
TRBV7-8	TRBJ2-5	-	few	TGTGCCAGCAGCTTAGACAGGGTGGGGCCAGAGACCCAGTACTTC	CASSLDRVGPETQYF
TRBV5-5	TRBJ2-7	TRBD1	-	TGTGCCAGCAGCTTAATAGAGACAGGGGGCACGGGTGAGCAGTACTTC	CASSLIETGGTGEQYF
TRBV6-5	TRBJ2-1	-	-	TGTGCCAGCAGTTACTCGATAACTGCTCACAATGAGCAGTTCTTC	CASSYSITAHNEQFF
TRBV28	TRBJ2-3	-	-	TGTGCCAGCACCACGGGGAGCGATACGCAGTATTTT	CASTTGSDTQYF
TRBV4-2	TRBJ2-1	-	-	TGTGCCAGCAGCCAAGATGGTGGGGGGTTCGACAATGAGCAGTTCTTC	CASSQDGGGFDNEQFF
TRBV10-3	TRBJ1-4	TRBD1	few	TGTGCCATCGTCTGGCCCACGACAGGGTCCAATGCAACTAATGAAAAACTGTTTTTT	CAIVWPTTGSNATNEKLFF
TRBV2	TRBJ2-1	TRBD2	-	TGTGCCAGCAGCGAACTTCCTAGCGGGAGCGATGAGCAGTTCTTC	CASSELPSGSDEQFF
TRBV9	TRBJ2-3	-	once	TGTGCCAGCAGCGGGCAATGGGCCACAGATACGCAGTATTTT	CASSGQWATDTQYF
TRBV29-1	TRBJ1-5	-	once	TGCAGCGTCGCGCAGGGGCCCAATCAGCCCCAGCATTTT	CSVAQGPNQPQHF
TRBV27	TRBJ2-1	TRBD2	-	TGTGCCAGCAGTTTATTCGGGAGGGATGACAATGAGCAGTTCTTC	CASSLFGRDDNEQFF
TRBV7-3	TRBJ2-1	-	-	TGTGCCAGCAGCTTAACGGGAGCTAAGCACAATGAGCAGTTCTTC	CASSLTGAKHNEQFF
TRBV2	TRBJ2-7	-	-	TGTGCCAGCACGGGAGACTCCTACGAGCAGTACTTC	CASTGDSYEQYF
TRBV19	TRBJ2-7	-	-	TGTGCCAGTAGTATAGACAGCGGTCGTTACGAGCAGTACTTC	CASSIDSGRYEQYF
TRBV9	TRBJ2-3	TRBD2	-	TGTGCCAGCAGCGTAGGTGCTCTAGCGGGCTTCACAGATACGCAGTATTTT	CASSVGALAGFTDTQYF
TRBV6-4	TRBJ2-1	TRBD2	-	TGTGCCAGCAGTGACGTGGCTAGCGGGGGATTCAGGAATGAGCAGTTCTTC	CASSDVASGGFRNEQFF
TRBV13	TRBJ2-1	TRBD2	-	TGTGCCAGCAGCTTGGTAACGGGGGGTGAGCAGTTCTTC	CASSLVTGGEQFF
TRBV5-1	TRBJ2-3	TRBD2	once	TGCGCCAGCAGCTTGCGGGGGGTAACAACAGATACGCAGTATTTT	CASSLRGVTTDTQYF
TRBV19	TRBJ2-7	TRBD1	-	TGTGCCAGTACGGGACAGCCATACGAGCAGTACTTC	CASTGQPYEQYF
TRBV7-2	TRBJ1-5	-	few	TGTGCCAGCAGCCTGGACACCGATCAGCCCCAGCATTTT	CASSLDTDQPQHF
TRBV28	TRBJ1-5	-	-	TGTGCCAGCAGCACAGGGACACGAAGGCATTTT	CASSTGTRRHF